This T cell receptor beta chain was sequenced for a study of cytomegalovirus exposure and HLA in healthy donors. Whole-study findings and limits: Sequences of the TCR beta chain were said to predict the HLA-A and HLA-B alleles of most subjects accurately. Later analysis showed most CMV-associated TCR beta chains appearing HLA-restricted. Near-uniform donor sequencing depth was presumed by presence/absence analyses.

Both 60 Vbeta primers and 13 Jbeta primers went into the PCR. In the source study's methods: Around 80 million unique TCR beta chains, approximately 11 million of them shared, were counted by a later analysis. The protocol was immunoSEQ multiplex PCR, while the TCRdb copy is restricted to in-frame clones and leaves out a portion. Clone size and V and J calls were adopted from that table, with D and trimming inferred from the DNA. The table shows 95,000 to 150,000 clones, with more than 65% occurring only once. Trimming shortened V by 0 bases and J by 3 bases, and 15 bases separated the two germline ends. The length of the CDR3 is 15 residues. Looked up from germline, CDR1 is SQVTM and CDR2 is ANQGSEA. A word on this clone: Antigen: not known.

The chain recombines TRBV29-1 with TRBJ2-7; a possible D gene is TRBD2 (6 bases). The sequenced sample was PBMCs. The sequence was collected from a woman in her 40s in good health and CMV-seropositive. In DNA, the CDR3 is TGCAGCGTTGAAGATGGGGCGGGATCGATCTACGAGCAGTACTTC. It is translated as CSVEDGAGSIYEQYF.